Listed below are T cell receptor beta chains from one sample, sequenced in a study of human T cells and chemical hapten exposure. In TCRdb, the RACE reads were re-called with MiXCR into one record per CDR3 protein. This table has roughly 100,000 distinct CDR3 sequences, approximately 9% appearing once. The specimen sequenced was whole blood. These receptors were collected from a female donor in good health. Some clones in this sample may be carry-over from other donors' samples. Each CDR3 is given with its conserved first and last residue. A D gene is named only where the DNA matches it firmly. Clone size is not always given. Where it is, it says once, few, many or a class for expanded clones.

abundance,v_gene,j_gene,d_gene,len,CDR3nt,CDR3aa
NA,TRBV6-6,TRBJ1-5,NA,17,TGTGCCAGCAGTTACCCGACGGACGGTGGAAACAATCAGCCCCAGCATTTT,CASSYPTDGGNNQPQHF
many,TRBV28,TRBJ2-2,NA,13,TGTGCCAGCTCCAAACAGGGTAACGGGGAGCTGTTTTTT,CASSKQGNGELFF
NA,TRBV7-2,TRBJ2-7,TRBD2,15,TGTGCCAGCAGCTTAAGGGTAGCGGGAGGGTACGAGCAGTACTTC,CASSLRVAGGYEQYF
many,TRBV28,TRBJ2-7,NA,15,TGTGCCAGCAGTATCTCAAGACTTGGTGATGACGAGCAGTACTTC,CASSISRLGDDEQYF
NA,TRBV24-1,TRBJ2-1,TRBD2,16,TGTGCCACCAGTGACCTGGGACTAGCGGGGGACAATGAGCAGTTCTTC,CATSDLGLAGDNEQFF
few,TRBV7-9,TRBJ2-1,NA,18,TGTGCCAGCAGCCACCTCCGTCGGGGGCTGGGGGGCTACAATGAGCAGTTCTTC,CASSHLRRGLGGYNEQFF
NA,TRBV5-5,TRBJ2-3,TRBD1,15,TGTGCCAGCAGCTCACAGGGGAGAGTCACAGATACGCAGTATTTT,CASSSQGRVTDTQYF
NA,TRBV19,TRBJ2-4,NA,16,TGTGCCAGTAATTCGCCCCAGCTCGGAGCCAAAAACATTCAGTACTTC,CASNSPQLGAKNIQYF
many,TRBV10-2,TRBJ1-2,TRBD1,17,TGCGCCAGCAGTGAGTCCCGGACAGGGGTCGGACCTTCCGGCTACACCTTC,CASSESRTGVGPSGYTF
NA,TRBV24-1,TRBJ2-1,NA,13,TGTGCCACCAGTGACCCCTGGGGTAATGAGCAGTTCTTC,CATSDPWGNEQFF
many,TRBV4-1,TRBJ2-1,NA,17,TGCGCCAGCAGCCAAGATGACAGGCCACCTCGTGTGGGTGAGCAGTTCTTC,CASSQDDRPPRVGEQFF
few,TRBV29-1,TRBJ1-4,NA,13,TGCAGCGTCAAGGGGGACGCCATTGAAAAACTGTTTTTT,CSVKGDAIEKLFF
NA,TRBV28,TRBJ1-1,NA,14,TGTGCCAGCAGAAACAGGAGGCTGAACACTGAAGCTTTCTTT,CASRNRRLNTEAFF
many,TRBV7-8,TRBJ2-7,NA,23,TGTGCCAGCAGCTTAGCGGATATTTGGTCGGCAGGGGGCCTTAGCGGGGGTACCTACGAGCAGTACTTC,CASSLADIWSAGGLSGGTYEQYF
NA,TRBV5-5,TRBJ2-7,NA,11,TGTGCCAGCAGCTCTGAACAATGGCAGTACTTC,CASSSEQWQYF
many,TRBV20-1,TRBJ2-3,NA,17,TGCAGTGCTAGAAATTGGGGGGGCGGTCCAAGCACAGATACGCAGTATTTT,CSARNWGGGPSTDTQYF
NA,TRBV12-3/TRBV12-4,TRBJ1-1,NA,14,TGTGCCAGCAGTTTATTGGAGCCGAACACTGAAGCTTTCTTT,CASSLLEPNTEAFF
NA,TRBV5-4,TRBJ2-7,NA,14,TGTGCCAGCAGCTTGAAAGGGCGCTCCTACGAGCAGTACTTC,CASSLKGRSYEQYF
few,TRBV7-2,TRBJ2-3,TRBD2,16,TGTGCCAGCAGCTCTCGAGCTAGCGGGAGTGCAGATACGCAGTATTTT,CASSSRASGSADTQYF
few,TRBV6-2/TRBV6-3,TRBJ2-1,TRBD1,16,TGTGCCAGCACCACCTTCCGGACAGGGGGACGGAATGAGCAGTTCTTC,CASTTFRTGGRNEQFF
many,TRBV30,TRBJ2-7,NA,14,TGTGCCTGGACCAACAAGCGAACGATCTACGAGCAGTACTTC,CAWTNKRTIYEQYF
few,TRBV6-5,TRBJ1-5,NA,14,TGTGCCAGCAGTGCGTTCCTGGGGCGTCAGCCCCAGCATTTT,CASSAFLGRQPQHF
many,TRBV6-5,TRBJ1-2,NA,17,TGTGCCAGCAAGCCTGGCGGGACAATTGATGCTCGGGGTGGCTACACCTTC,CASKPGGTIDARGGYTF
NA,TRBV12-3/TRBV12-4,TRBJ2-6,NA,14,TGTGCCAGCAGTTTATTGGCTGGGGCCAACGTCCTGACTTTC,CASSLLAGANVLTF
NA,TRBV7-9,TRBJ2-7,NA,14,TGTGCCAGCAGCTCCAATTCAGGCTCCTACGAGCAGTACTTC,CASSSNSGSYEQYF
few,TRBV7-9,TRBJ1-1,TRBD1,15,TGTGCCAGCAGCTTACAGGGGGCGAGGGACACTGAAGCTTTCTTT,CASSLQGARDTEAFF
many,TRBV11-2,TRBJ2-7,NA,15,TGTGCCAGCAGCTTACTGCGGACTCCCGTCAACGAGCAGTACTTC,CASSLLRTPVNEQYF
NA,TRBV20-1,TRBJ2-3,TRBD2,14,TGCAGTGCCATATCAGCGGGAAGCACAGATACGCAGTATTTT,CSAISAGSTDTQYF
once,TRBV7-9,TRBJ2-3,NA,15,TGTGCCAGCAGCTTAGCCGGGAGAGATATAGATACGCAGTATTTT,CASSLAGRDIDTQYF
NA,TRBV3-1,TRBJ2-3,TRBD2,14,TGTGCCAGCAGCCATTTTCGGGAGGCAGATACGCAGTATTTT,CASSHFREADTQYF
many,TRBV20-1,TRBJ1-2,TRBD1,14,TGCAGTGCTAGAGCTGAGCAGGGGGCGGCTGGCTACACCTTC,CSARAEQGAAGYTF
NA,TRBV2,TRBJ2-5,NA,13,TGTGCCAGCAGTGAAGTTGGGGGAGAGACCCAGTACTTC,CASSEVGGETQYF
NA,TRBV20-1,TRBJ1-5,NA,16,TGCAGTGCTAGCCCCCGAGAAAGGGGGGATGTTCAGCCCCAGCATTTT,CSASPRERGDVQPQHF
few,TRBV25-1,TRBJ2-1,NA,18,TGTGCCAGCAGTGAGTCAAAAGGACCCGAAAGCTCCTACAATGAGCAGTTCTTC,CASSESKGPESSYNEQFF
many,TRBV9,TRBJ2-3,TRBD1,16,TGTGCCAGCAGCGTAGACCGGGACAGCCGCACAGATACGCAGTATTTT,CASSVDRDSRTDTQYF
NA,TRBV6-5,TRBJ1-1,NA,12,TGTGCCAGCGGGGTTCTGGGCACTGAAGCTTTCTTT,CASGVLGTEAFF
NA,TRBV2,TRBJ1-1,NA,14,TGTGCCAGCAGTGAACCGGAGCGATTTTCTGAAGCTTTCTTT,CASSEPERFSEAFF
NA,TRBV11-2,TRBJ2-1,TRBD2,16,TGTGCCAGCAGCTTCCTCCTAGCGGGAGAGGAAAATGAGCAGTTCTTC,CASSFLLAGEENEQFF
few,TRBV6-6,TRBJ1-5,NA,13,TGTGCCAGCAGTGGACAAGACGGTCAGCCCCAGCATTTT,CASSGQDGQPQHF
NA,TRBV12-3/TRBV12-4,TRBJ1-2,NA,13,TGTGCCAGCAGCTCCAGGGTCTACTATGGCTACACCTTC,CASSSRVYYGYTF
few,TRBV7-2,TRBJ2-1,NA,13,TGTGCCAGCAGCTTAGAATCCTACAATGAGCAGTTCTTC,CASSLESYNEQFF
many,TRBV2,TRBJ1-5,NA,14,TGTGCCAGCAGTGATGTGGCAGGCAATCAGCCCCAGCATTTT,CASSDVAGNQPQHF
few,TRBV27,TRBJ2-7,NA,15,TGTGCCAGCACCCTTAGGGGAGGGGGAGCCTACGAGCAGTACTTC,CASTLRGGGAYEQYF
few,TRBV6-1,TRBJ1-5,NA,14,TGTGCCAGCATTTATTGGGGGAACAATCAGCCCCAGCATTTT,CASIYWGNNQPQHF
few,TRBV12-3/TRBV12-4,TRBJ1-5,TRBD1,15,TGTGCCAGCAGACGGACAGGGGGCATGGGTCAGCCCCAGCATTTT,CASRRTGGMGQPQHF
NA,TRBV28,TRBJ2-3,NA,10,TGTGCCGCGGGTAGGGATACGCAGTATTTT,CAAGRDTQYF
many,TRBV20-1,TRBJ1-5,TRBD1,14,TGCAGTGTTCCCAGACAGGGTCGAAATCAGCCCCAGCATTTT,CSVPRQGRNQPQHF
few,TRBV7-6,TRBJ2-1,TRBD1,13,TGTGCCAGCAGCCCCGGGACAGTCAATGAGCAGTTCTTC,CASSPGTVNEQFF
few,TRBV9,TRBJ2-7,TRBD1,15,TGTGCCAGCAGCGGAACCGGGACAGGGGGCTACGAGCAGTACTTC,CASSGTGTGGYEQYF
NA,TRBV10-1,TRBJ2-7,TRBD1,14,TGCGCCAGCAGTGATGGGACAGCCTCCTACGAGCAGTACTTC,CASSDGTASYEQYF
many,TRBV6-4,TRBJ2-1,TRBD2,10,TGTGCCAGCTTCGGGACTAGTGGTTACTTC,CASFGTSGYF
NA,TRBV9,TRBJ2-5,TRBD1,15,TGTGCCAGCAGCGTAAGGGACAGGGGGCAAGAGACCCAGTACTTC,CASSVRDRGQETQYF
few,TRBV20-1,TRBJ1-1,TRBD1,15,TGCAGTGCGCACCGGGACAGCCGAATGAACACTGAAGCTTTCTTT,CSAHRDSRMNTEAFF
NA,TRBV5-1,TRBJ2-1,NA,13,TGCGCCAGCAGCTTCCAGCTGTCGAATGAGCAGTTCTTC,CASSFQLSNEQFF
many,TRBV2,TRBJ1-5,TRBD1,14,TGTGCCAGCAGTGCAGGGGGCGGCAATCAGCCCCAGCATTTT,CASSAGGGNQPQHF